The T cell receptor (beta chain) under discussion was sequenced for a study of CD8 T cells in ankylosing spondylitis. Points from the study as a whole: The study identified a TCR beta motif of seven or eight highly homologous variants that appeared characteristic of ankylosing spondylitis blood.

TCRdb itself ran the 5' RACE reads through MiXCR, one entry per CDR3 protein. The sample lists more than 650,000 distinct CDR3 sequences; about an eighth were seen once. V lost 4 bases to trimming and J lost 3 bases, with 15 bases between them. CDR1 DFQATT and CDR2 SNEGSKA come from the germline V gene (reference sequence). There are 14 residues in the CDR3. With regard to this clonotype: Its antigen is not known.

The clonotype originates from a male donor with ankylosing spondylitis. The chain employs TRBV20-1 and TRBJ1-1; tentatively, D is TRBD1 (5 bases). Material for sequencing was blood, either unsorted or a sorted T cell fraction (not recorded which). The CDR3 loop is CSANGARVDTEAFF. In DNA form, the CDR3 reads TGCAGTGCTAACGGGGCGCGGGTGGACACTGAAGCTTTCTTT.